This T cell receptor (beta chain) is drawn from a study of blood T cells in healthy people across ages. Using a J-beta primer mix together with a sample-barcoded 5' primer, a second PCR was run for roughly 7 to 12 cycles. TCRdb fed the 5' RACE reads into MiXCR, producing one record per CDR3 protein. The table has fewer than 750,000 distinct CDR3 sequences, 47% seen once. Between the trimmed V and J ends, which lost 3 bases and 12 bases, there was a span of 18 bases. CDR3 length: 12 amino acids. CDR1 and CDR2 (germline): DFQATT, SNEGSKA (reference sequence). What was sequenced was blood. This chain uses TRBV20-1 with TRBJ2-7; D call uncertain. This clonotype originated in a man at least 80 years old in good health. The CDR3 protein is CSASFTTENPYF. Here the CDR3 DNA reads TGCAGTGCTAGTTTTACTACAGAGAACCCGTACTTC.